This T cell receptor (beta chain) was identified in a study of blood T cells in healthy people across ages. Notes on the study in general: In long-lived donors, naive CD4+ cell counts and diversity exceeded those of aged donors. Across the age range, TCR beta diversity per million T cells fell in a roughly linear way.

Trimming removed 3 bases at V and 5 bases at J, with 17 bases between. The CDR3 extends over 15 amino acids. It was with a sample-barcoded 5' primer and a J-beta primer mix that a second PCR of about 7 to 12 cycles was run. Via MiXCR, TCRdb re-called the 5' RACE reads, giving one row per CDR3 protein. The profile shows roughly 1,000,000 distinct CDR3 sequences, roughly a quarter of them singletons. As concerns this clonotype: Its target is not known.

Another study also made use of these data, one on T cells of mothers and their children.

The rearrangement joins TRBV12-3 or TRBV12-4 to TRBJ2-7; D is ambiguous. This TCR was sampled from a girl aged 2 to 10 in good health. The sequenced material came from blood. CDR3 sequence (DNA): TGTGCCAGCAGTTTCTCTCTACAAGTAAACGACGAGCAGTACTTC. This encodes CASSFSLQVNDEQYF.